This T cell receptor (beta chain) was sequenced for a study of technical replicates of blood from a handful of donors. The method was immunoSEQ multiplex PCR; TCRdb's version includes in-frame clones alone and lacks a portion of them. Altogether some 68,000 clones are present, roughly 95% being singletons, with the ten largest covering around 0.24%. The germline V gene encodes CDR1 SGHNT and CDR2 YYREEE (reference sequence). V shed 7 bases and J shed 1 base, with 14 bases lying between them. The CDR3 totals 14 residues. The TCR was taken from a human donor in good health. Sequenced material: T cells isolated from PBMCs. The chain has TRBV5-4 and TRBJ1-1, with D perhaps matching TRBD1 (6 bases). The CDR3 DNA reads as TGTGCCAGCGGGGGGAGGGGGGCGAACACTGAAGCTTTCTTT. It is translated as CASGGRGANTEAFF.